The next 20 T cell receptor beta chains were all read from a single sample in a study of shared clonotypes between healthy human individuals (dated by TCRdb to the early 2020s). The library was produced with the immunoSEQ multiplex PCR assay. This immuneACCESS table, as held by TCRdb, lists in-frame sequences with V and J called but not all clones. Of the missing ones, under half trace to an unresolved V gene in checked studies; the others have no known cause. This sample comprises about 770,000 clones, around 70% of them detected only once. Under 2% of the sample comes from the top ten. Material: memory CD4+ T cells sorted from blood. In light of the paper, this sample's cell subset or site label describes: CD45RA-negative fraction. The receptors were gathered from a woman aged 30 to 39 in good health.

The rearrangement links TRBV23-1 to TRBJ2-1; the match to TRBD1 covers 7 bases. TRBV23-1 qualifies as an ORF whose function is uncertain. This CDR3 is built from 20 residues. The trim removed 3 bases at V and 4 bases at J, leaving 21 bases unmatched. In DNA form, the CDR3 reads TGCGCCAGCAGTCATTTCGAAAAGGTTGACCCGGGACAGAGGTACAATGAGCAGTTCTTC. This sequence encodes CASSHFEKVDPGQRYNEQFF.

This clone was seen ten or more times. The rearrangement joins TRBV5-6 to TRBJ1-2; D perhaps matches TRBD1 (5 bases). This CDR3 is built from 13 residues. CDR1 SGHDT and CDR2 YYEEEE come from the germline V gene. The V end lost 3 bases, the J end lost 7 bases, and 13 bases lay between the germline ends. The DNA of the CDR3 is TGTGCCAGCAGCTATGATGTGGGACGTGGCTACACCTTC. Translated, it gives CASSYDVGRGYTF.

V gene TRBV29-1 combines with J gene TRBJ2-3; the D gene is possibly TRBD2 (7 bases). The CDR3 is made up of 13 amino acids. Germline CDR1 is SQVTM and CDR2 is ANQGSEA. V lost 4 bases to trimming and J lost 4 bases, with 12 bases between them. The CDR3 DNA follows: TGCAGCGTTGTAGGGGGGGCTTCAGATACGCAGTATTTT. Amino acid sequence: CSVVGGASDTQYF.

J is TRBJ1-3 and V is TRBV7-3; D not resolved. Germline CDR1 reads SGHTA; CDR2 reads FQGTGA. The germline V and J ends were trimmed by 5 bases and 1 base, with 3 bases remaining between them. The length of the CDR3 is 12 residues. CDR3 sequence (DNA): TGTGCCAGCAGCCCTTCTGGAAACACCATATATTTT. Amino acid sequence: CASSPSGNTIYF.

V gene TRBV30 combines with J gene TRBJ1-4, with D possibly matching TRBD1 (5 bases). V lost 2 bases and J lost 8, with 18 bases in between. Germline V lookup: CDR1 GTSNPN, CDR2 SVGIG (reference sequence). The CDR3 is 15 residues long. CDR3 nucleotides: TGTGCCTGGAGTACACCCGGGACGGGGTGGGAAAAACTGTTTTTT. Translated: CAWSTPGTGWEKLFF.

For this clone: Within the sample, other DNA sequences also encode this same CDR3. The rearrangement links TRBV18 to TRBJ2-7; 14 positions agree with TRBD2. The CDR3 has 14 residues. Germline lookup yields CDR1 KGHSH and CDR2 LQKENI. J gave up 6 bases and V 3 bases, and 1 base lay outside the gene matches. The DNA for the CDR3 is TGTGCCAGCTCACCCGGACTAGCGGGAGGCGAGCAGTACTTC. It specifies CASSPGLAGGEQYF.

The rearrangement joins TRBV5-6 to TRBJ2-7, with D perhaps matching TRBD1 or TRBD2 (5 bases each). CDR3 length: 15 residues. CDR1 and CDR2 from the germline V gene are SGHDT and YYEEEE. V was shortened by 2 bases and J by 0 bases, with 12 bases between the two germline ends. Here the CDR3 reads CASSLRGASSYEQYF. The CDR3 DNA sequence: TGTGCCAGCAGCTTACGAGGGGCGAGCTCCTACGAGCAGTACTTC. Complete variable domain (other parts from reference TRBV5-6 and TRBJ2-7): DAGVTQSPTHLIKTRGQQVTLRCSPKSGHDTVSWYQQALGQGPQFIFQYYEEEERQRGNFPDRFSGHQFPNYSSELNVNALLLGDSALYLCASSLRGASSYEQYFGPGTRLTVT.

The chain is built from TRBV19 and TRBJ1-5; TRBD1 matches 8 bases. The CDR3 runs to 16 residues. Germline assignment: CDR1 LNHDA and CDR2 SQIVND (reference sequence). The J segment lost 0 bases and the V segment lost 5 bases, leaving 6 bases of the junction unmatched. The CDR3 bases are TGTGCCAGTAGTTCCCGGACAGGGACTAGCAATCAGCCCCAGCATTTT. Protein: CASSSRTGTSNQPQHF.

The V call is TRBV5-1, the J call TRBJ2-5; 11 bases line up with TRBD2. Trimming took 0 bases from V and 5 from J; bases not matched to a gene: 9. Germline V gives CDR1 SGHRS, CDR2 YFSETQ. This CDR3 has 17 residues. CDR3 sequence reads: CASSLALAGAWLETQYF. DNA of the CDR3: TGCGCCAGCAGCTTGGCACTAGCGGGAGCTTGGTTGGAGACCCAGTACTTC.

The chain carries TRBV5-1 and TRBJ1-2; tentative D call: TRBD1 (6 bases). CDR1 and CDR2 (germline): SGHRS, YFSETQ. The ends were cut back, 4 bases at V and 5 bases at J, with 21 bases in the middle. CDR3 length equals 16 residues. The CDR3 loop is CASSPRDNLPSYGYTF. CDR3 coding DNA: TGCGCCAGCAGCCCCCGGGACAATCTACCGAGTTATGGCTACACCTTC.

The chain links TRBV11-3 to TRBJ2-3; a weak D match, TRBD2 (5 bases). The V end lost 3 bases, the J end lost 6 bases, and 10 bases lay between the germline ends. The length of the CDR3 is 13 residues. CDR1 SGHNT and CDR2 YENEEA come from the germline V gene. As DNA, the CDR3 is TGTGCCAGCAGCTTCGGGCTAGCCGATACGCAGTATTTT. This encodes CASSFGLADTQYF.

This clone was seen a handful of times. The genes are TRBV5-1 and TRBJ2-7; 8 positions match TRBD1. The CDR3 length is 14 residues. Germline values: CDR1 SGHRS, CDR2 YFSETQ. The ends lost 0 bases at V and 7 bases at J; junction bases unmatched: 6. CDR3 sequence (DNA): TGCGCCAGCAGCTTGGACAGGGGGGTAAGGGAGCAGTACTTC. Translated: CASSLDRGVREQYF.

The sample holds one count of this clone. The DNA for the CDR3 is TGTGCCAGCAGTTTATTACTTGGTGAGCAGTTCTTC. As protein: CASSLLLGEQFF. The gene calls are TRBV27 and TRBJ2-1; no clear D gene. The CDR3 totals 12 residues. CDR1 is MNHEY and CDR2 is SMNVEV in the germline V gene (reference sequence). The V end lost 1 base, the J end lost 9 bases, and 7 bases lay between the germline ends.

The chain employs TRBV6-1 and TRBJ2-5; TRBD2 might be the D (6 bases). V lost 2 bases to trimming and J lost 4 bases, with 14 bases between them. This CDR3 comprises 15 residues. The germline V gene has CDR1 MNHNS and CDR2 SASEGT. CDR3 loop: CASSEFFLGGETQYF. As DNA, the CDR3 is TGTGCCAGCAGTGAATTTTTTTTGGGGGGAGAGACCCAGTACTTC.

This chain joins TRBV4-1 and TRBJ1-2; weak D call: TRBD1 (5 bases). The CDR3 consists of 16 residues. Germline-derived CDR1 and CDR2 are MGHRA and YSYEKL. Trimming removed 2 bases from V and 7 bases from J, with 20 bases in between. The CDR3 DNA reads TGCGCCAGCAGCCAATCTACCGGGACGCCCTCGGGTGGCTACACCTTC. Translating gives CASSQSTGTPSGGYTF.

The gene calls are TRBV28 and TRBJ1-5; 7 nucleotides match TRBD1. V was pared by 7 bases and J by 1 base, with 4 bases of the junction left unmatched. Germline CDR1 is MDHEN and CDR2 is SYDVKM. This CDR3 has 14 residues. CDR3 in DNA: TGTGCCAGCAAGGCGGGACAGAGCAATCAGCCCCAGCATTTT. It translates to CASKAGQSNQPQHF.

This chain connects TRBV21-1 to TRBJ2-6; TRBD1 is taken as the D call from the table, unchecked against the DNA. TRBV21-1 is a pseudogene locus. The CDR3 loop spans 17 amino acids. CDR3 protein: CASSARDRDSGANVLTF. The CDR3 DNA sequence: TGTGCCAGCAGCGCACGGGACAGGGATTCTGGGGCCAACGTCCTGACTTTC.

The chain recombines TRBV6-5 with TRBJ1-1; a weak D match, TRBD1 (5 bases). Germline lookup yields CDR1 MNHEY and CDR2 SVGAGI. V shed 5 bases and J shed 0 bases, with 13 bases lying between them. The CDR3 runs to 15 residues. The CDR3 DNA reads as TGTGCCAGCAGTAAGGCCGGGGGTTTGAACACTGAAGCTTTCTTT. It encodes CASSKAGGLNTEAFF.

The J gene is TRBJ1-1, the V gene TRBV27, with 10 bases matching TRBD1. The CDR3 covers 19 residues. V was pared by 5 bases and J by 0 bases, with 15 bases of the junction left unmatched. Per germline, CDR1 MNHEY and CDR2 SMNVEV (reference sequence). The CDR3 DNA is TGTGCCAGCAGTCCAACACGACAGGGGGCAGGGGGATTGAACACTGAAGCTTTCTTT. It yields the protein CASSPTRQGAGGLNTEAFF.

Remarks on this clone: This same CDR3 is encoded by further DNA sequences in the sample. The chain combines TRBV30 with TRBJ2-7; D is unresolved. CDR1 and CDR2 (germline): GTSNPN, SVGIG (reference sequence). Trimming pared 0 bases from V and 7 bases from J, leaving 10 bases between. This CDR3 contains 12 residues. DNA of the CDR3: TGTGCCTGGAGTGTACAAGGTCTTGAGCAGTACTTC. This codes for CAWSVQGLEQYF.